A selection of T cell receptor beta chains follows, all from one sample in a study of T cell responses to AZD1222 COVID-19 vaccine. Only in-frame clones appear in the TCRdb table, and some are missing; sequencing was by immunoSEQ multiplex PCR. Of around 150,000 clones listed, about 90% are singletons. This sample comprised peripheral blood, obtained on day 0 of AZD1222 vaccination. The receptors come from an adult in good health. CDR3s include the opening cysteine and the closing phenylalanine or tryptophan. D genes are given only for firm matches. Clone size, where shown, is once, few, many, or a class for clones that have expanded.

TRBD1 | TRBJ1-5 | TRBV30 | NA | CAWRGGTGGRRSNQPQHF | TGTGCCTGGAGGGGAGGGACAGGGGGAAGAAGGAGCAATCAGCCCCAGCATTTT
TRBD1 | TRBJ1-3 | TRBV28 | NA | CASSPRTGIRGNTIYF | TGTGCCAGCAGCCCCCGGACAGGGATAAGGGGAAACACCATATATTTT
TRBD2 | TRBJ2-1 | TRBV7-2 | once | CASSPVGGVYNEQFF | TGTGCCAGCAGCCCAGTGGGGGGGGTATACAATGAGCAGTTCTTC
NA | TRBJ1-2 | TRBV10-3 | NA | CAISDRVGYGYTF | TGTGCCATCAGTGACAGGGTCGGCTATGGCTACACCTTC
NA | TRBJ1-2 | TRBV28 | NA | CASSVQGEGYTF | TGTGCCAGCAGTGTACAGGGAGAGGGCTACACCTTC
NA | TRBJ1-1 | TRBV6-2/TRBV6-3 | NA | CASSLGQGNTEAFF | TGTGCCAGCAGTTTGGGGCAGGGGAACACTGAAGCTTTCTTT
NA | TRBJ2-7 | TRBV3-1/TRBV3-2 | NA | CASSQEGRGIRVPSYEQYF | TGTGCCAGCAGCCAAGAAGGCAGGGGAATCAGAGTTCCTTCCTACGAGCAGTACTTC
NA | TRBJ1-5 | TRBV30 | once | CAWNGGSGNQPQHF | TGTGCCTGGAATGGGGGCTCGGGCAATCAGCCCCAGCATTTT
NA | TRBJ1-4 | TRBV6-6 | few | CASSPPTGTPFDNEKLFF | TGTGCCAGCAGTCCCCCAACCGGGACTCCTTTCGATAATGAAAAACTGTTTTTT
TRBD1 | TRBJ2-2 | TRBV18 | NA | CASLGQLNTGELFF | TGTGCCAGCCTGGGACAGCTGAACACCGGGGAGCTGTTTTTT
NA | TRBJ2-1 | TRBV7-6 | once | CASSLGPNNEQFF | TGTGCCAGCAGCTTAGGTCCGAACAATGAGCAGTTCTTC
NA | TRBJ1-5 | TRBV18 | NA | CASSPIRGNNQPQHF | TGTGCCAGCTCACCAATTAGAGGGAATAATCAGCCCCAGCATTTT
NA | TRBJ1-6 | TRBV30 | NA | CAWSTTGDSPLHF | TGTGCCTGGAGTACTACCGGAGATTCACCCCTCCACTTT
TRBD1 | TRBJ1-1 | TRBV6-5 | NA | CASSYTSTGVNTEAFF | TGTGCCAGCAGTTACACCTCGACAGGGGTGAACACTGAAGCTTTCTTT
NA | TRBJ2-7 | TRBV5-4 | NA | CASSLSRGLANHEQYF | TGTGCCAGCAGCTTGTCCCGCGGGCTAGCCAACCACGAGCAGTACTTC
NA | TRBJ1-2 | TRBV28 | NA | CASSLGGRVYGYTF | TGTGCCAGCAGTTTAGGCGGGCGGGTATATGGCTACACCTTC
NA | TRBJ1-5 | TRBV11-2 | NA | CASSLGQHSNQPQHF | TGTGCCAGCAGCTTAGGACAACATAGCAATCAGCCCCAGCATTTT
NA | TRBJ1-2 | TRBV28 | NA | CAISEGMRGYTF | TGTGCCATATCGGAGGGGATGAGGGGCTACACCTTC
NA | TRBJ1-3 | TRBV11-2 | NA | CASSLWGRRPGNTIYF | TGTGCCAGCAGCTTATGGGGCAGACGACCTGGAAACACCATATATTTT
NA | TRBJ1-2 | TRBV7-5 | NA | CVRSLPHINYGYTF | TGTGTCAGAAGCTTACCCCACATTAACTATGGCTACACCTTC
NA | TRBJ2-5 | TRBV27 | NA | CASSPRPNPQETQYF | TGTGCCAGCAGTCCCCGCCCCAACCCCCAAGAGACCCAGTACTTC
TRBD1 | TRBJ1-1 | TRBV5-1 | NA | CASSLGDRALTEAFF | TGCGCCAGCAGCTTGGGGGACAGGGCTTTAACTGAAGCTTTCTTT